The T cell receptor (beta chain) described here comes from a study of T cell responses to AZD1222 COVID-19 vaccine. General study points: It should be noted that donors were predominantly white British and more often female, and clonal diversity was possibly underestimated. Repertoire samples came only from after the peak T cell response.

Combined were second doses at about 4 or about 12 weeks. In the case of this clone: Its antigen remains unidentified. Other DNA sequences in the same sample also yield this CDR3.

The protocol was immunoSEQ multiplex PCR, while the TCRdb copy is restricted to in-frame clones and leaves out a portion. The data show some 250,000 clones, 94% seen once. Sequencing used peripheral blood, obtained 28 days after the second AZD1222 dose. The source of this sequence is an adult who received the AZD1222 COVID-19 vaccine.

The CDR3 reads CASRGSPYEQYF. The CDR3 nucleotides read TGTGCCAGCAGAGGGTCCCCCTACGAGCAGTACTTC. The chain joins TRBV28 to TRBJ2-7; D gene ambiguous. Germline V gene data show CDR1 as MDHEN and CDR2 as SYDVKM. Between the trimmed V and J ends, which lost 6 bases and 2 bases, there was a span of 8 bases. The CDR3 covers 12 residues.